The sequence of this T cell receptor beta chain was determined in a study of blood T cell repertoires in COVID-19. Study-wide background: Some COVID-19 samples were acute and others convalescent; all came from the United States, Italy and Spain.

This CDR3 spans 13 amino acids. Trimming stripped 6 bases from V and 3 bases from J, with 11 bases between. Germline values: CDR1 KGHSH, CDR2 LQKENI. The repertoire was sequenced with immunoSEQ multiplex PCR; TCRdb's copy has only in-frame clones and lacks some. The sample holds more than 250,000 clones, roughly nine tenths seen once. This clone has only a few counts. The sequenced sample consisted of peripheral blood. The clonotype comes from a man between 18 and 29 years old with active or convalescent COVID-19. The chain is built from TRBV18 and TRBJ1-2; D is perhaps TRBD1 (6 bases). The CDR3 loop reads CASSPRGYYGYTF. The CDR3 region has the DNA TGTGCCAGCTCCCCGAGGGGGTACTATGGCTACACCTTC.